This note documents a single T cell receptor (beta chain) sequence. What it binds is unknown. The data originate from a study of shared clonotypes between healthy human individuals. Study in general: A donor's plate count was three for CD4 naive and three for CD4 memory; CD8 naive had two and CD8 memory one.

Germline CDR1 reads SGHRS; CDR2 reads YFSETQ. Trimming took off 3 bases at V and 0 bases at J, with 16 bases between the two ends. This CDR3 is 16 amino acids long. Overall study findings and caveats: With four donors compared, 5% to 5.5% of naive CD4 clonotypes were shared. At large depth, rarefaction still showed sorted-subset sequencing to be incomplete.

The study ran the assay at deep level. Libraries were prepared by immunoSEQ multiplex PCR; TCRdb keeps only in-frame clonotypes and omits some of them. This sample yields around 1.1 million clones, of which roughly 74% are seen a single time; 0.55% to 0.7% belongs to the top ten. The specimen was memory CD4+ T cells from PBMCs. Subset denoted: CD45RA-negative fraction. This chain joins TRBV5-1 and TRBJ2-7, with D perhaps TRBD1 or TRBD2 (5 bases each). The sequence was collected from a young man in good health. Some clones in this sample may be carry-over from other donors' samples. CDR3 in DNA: TGCGCCAGCAGCTGGGGGAGCGGCTTGAGCTCCTACGAGCAGTACTTC. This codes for CASSWGSGLSSYEQYF.